The 3 T cell receptor beta chains below were found in one sample sequenced in a study of T cells after yellow fever vaccination. TCRdb re-derived calls from the 5' RACE reads in MiXCR, one entry per CDR3 protein. The sample records 200,000 to 300,000 distinct CDR3 sequences, approximately 6.8% being singletons. The sample here was CD4+ T cells sorted from PBMCs, taken on the day of the yellow fever booster vaccination. The receptor set was obtained from a man aged 30 to 39 who received the YFV17D yellow fever vaccine.

This clonotype was detected many times. The gene calls are TRBV5-1 and TRBJ2-7; the match to TRBD1 covers 7 bases. In germline, CDR1 is SGHRS, CDR2 YFSETQ. This CDR3 region has 14 residues. The junction had 9 bases not matched to a gene; V was cut back by 4 bases and J by 5 bases. CDR3: CASSPSGQVHEQYF. The DNA of the CDR3 is TGCGCCAGCAGCCCAAGTGGACAGGTCCACGAGCAGTACTTC.

The table lists this clonotype with a count of one. An end of the junction differs from the germline gene, which may be a read error. The rearrangement links TRBV20-1 to TRBJ2-1; the match to TRBD2 covers 14 bases. Per the germline V gene, CDR1 is DFQATT and CDR2 is SNEGSKA (reference sequence). This CDR3 region has 16 residues. CDR3 nucleotides: TGCTGTGCTAGATCCTCGACTAGCGGGAGGGCCGGGGAGCAGTTCTTC. It translates to CCARSSTSGRAGEQFF.

At least ten counts were recorded for this clonotype. The chain employs TRBV7-2 and TRBJ1-1, with D tentatively TRBD1 (6 bases). The germline CDR1 and CDR2 sequences are SGHTA and FQGNSA. V lost 6 bases and J 13 bases, leaving 18 bases between the germline ends. The CDR3 is 12 residues long. The CDR3 loop is CASSFSGGGGFF. The CDR3 DNA follows: TGTGCCAGCAGTTTCAGCGGGGGGGGCGGTTTCTTT.